The 8 T cell receptor beta chains below all came from one sample that was sequenced in a study of cytomegalovirus exposure and HLA in healthy donors. In the PCR, 60 Vbeta and 13 Jbeta primers were used. Libraries were prepared by immunoSEQ multiplex PCR; TCRdb keeps only in-frame clonotypes and omits some of them. The sample yields about 100,000 clones, 60% to 80% seen once. The sample was PBMCs. These receptors all stem from a man aged 55 to 70 in good health and CMV-seropositive.

The chain links TRBV6-1 to TRBJ1-3, with TRBD1 as a possible D gene (6 bases). Germline CDR1 MNHNS, CDR2 SASEGT. The germline V and J ends were trimmed by 7 bases and 15 bases, with 19 bases remaining between them. The CDR3 spans 12 residues. The CDR3 nucleotides are TGTGCCAGCACTCATGTTGGGGGGGGCCGATATTTT. Translation: CASTHVGGGRYF.

This chain connects TRBV7-8 to TRBJ2-1; 8 nucleotides line up with TRBD2. The CDR3 spans 16 residues. V gave up 5 bases and J gave up 3 bases; unmatched junction bases: 9. The germline V gene encodes CDR1 SGHVS and CDR2 FQNEAQ. This CDR3 is CASSAYLSGGYNEQFF. In nucleotides, the CDR3 is TGTGCCAGCAGCGCCTACCTAAGCGGGGGCTACAATGAGCAGTTCTTC.

Only a few counts were recorded for this clone. The chain has TRBV5-6 and TRBJ1-1; D unresolved. The CDR3 is made up of 13 amino acids. V lost 4 bases, J lost 11 bases, and 18 bases lay in between. The germline gives CDR1 SGHDT, CDR2 YYEEEE. The CDR3 spells CASSPVRTGNAFF. CDR3 bases: TGTGCCAGCAGCCCCGTCCGTACGGGGAACGCTTTCTTT.

The chain recombines TRBV5-1 with TRBJ2-7, with 15 bases that match TRBD2. Germline V gene lookup returns CDR1 SGHRS and CDR2 YFSETQ. The V segment lost 4 bases and the J segment 6 bases; nucleotides outside the gene matches: 14. CDR3 length: 18 amino acids. The CDR3 DNA reads as TGCGCCAGCAGCCCAGGGACTAGCGGGGGGTCCCTTTTAGGCGAGCAGTACTTC. Protein sequence: CASSPGTSGGSLLGEQYF.

The genes are TRBV15 and TRBJ2-5; a weak D match, TRBD2 (6 bases). The length of the CDR3 is 15 residues. The V end lost 3 bases, the J end lost 1 base, and 12 bases lay between the germline ends. Germline V lookup: CDR1 LNHNV, CDR2 YYDKDF (reference sequence). The CDR3, as DNA: TGTGCCACCAGCAGTGCGGGACGCAGCCAAGAGACCCAGTACTTC. Its translation is CATSSAGRSQETQYF.

The V gene is TRBV7-6, the J gene TRBJ1-6; the D is unclear. This CDR3 is 16 amino acids long. The germline gives CDR1 SGHVS, CDR2 FNYEAQ. V was shortened by 1 base and J by 6 bases, with 13 bases between the two germline ends. CDR3 nucleotides: TGTGCCAGCAGCTTAGTTTCGGGAATCGGTAATTCACCCCTCCACTTT. Protein product: CASSLVSGIGNSPLHF.

This clone was observed once. The chain combines TRBV6-5 with TRBJ1-2, with 9 bases lining up with TRBD1. Germline loops: CDR1 MNHEY, CDR2 SVGAGI. The CDR3 sequence is 14 residues long. Trimming cost V 4 bases and J 7 bases; bases outside gene matches: 7. The CDR3 is CASSSQTGGSGYTF. CDR3 coding DNA: TGTGCCAGCAGTTCACAAACAGGGGGCTCTGGCTACACCTTC.

The rearrangement links TRBV18 to TRBJ2-5; D is uncertain. The CDR3 is made up of 13 amino acids. The germline CDR1 and CDR2 sequences are KGHSH and LQKENI. Trimming pared 4 bases from V and 5 bases from J, leaving 11 bases between. The CDR3 here is CASSLKNGETQYF. The CDR3 DNA follows: TGTGCCAGCTCACTAAAAAACGGGGAGACCCAGTACTTC.